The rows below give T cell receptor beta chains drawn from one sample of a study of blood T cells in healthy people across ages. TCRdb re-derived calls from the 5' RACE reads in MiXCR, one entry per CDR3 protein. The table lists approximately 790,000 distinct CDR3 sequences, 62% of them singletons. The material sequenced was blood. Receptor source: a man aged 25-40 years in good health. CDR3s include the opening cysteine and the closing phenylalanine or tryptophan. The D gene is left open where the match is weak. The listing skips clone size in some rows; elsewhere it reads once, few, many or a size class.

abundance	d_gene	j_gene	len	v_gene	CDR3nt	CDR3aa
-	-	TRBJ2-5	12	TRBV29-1	TGCAGCGCACAGGGAAGGATGGAGACCCAGTACTTC	CSAQGRMETQYF
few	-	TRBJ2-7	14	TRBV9	TGTGCCAGCAGCGGACAGGGAGGGTCCTACGAGCAGTACTTC	CASSGQGGSYEQYF
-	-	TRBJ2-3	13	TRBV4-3	TGCGCCAGCAGCCAAGAAGGCAGAGTCATGCAGTATTTT	CASSQEGRVMQYF
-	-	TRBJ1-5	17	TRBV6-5	TGTGCCTGCAGTTCCAACCCAGACGGGGCCGGGGGTCAGCCCCAGCATTTT	CACSSNPDGAGGQPQHF
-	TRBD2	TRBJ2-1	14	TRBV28	TGTGCCAGCAGTCCGGGACTAGTCAACCATGAGCAGTTCTTC	CASSPGLVNHEQFF
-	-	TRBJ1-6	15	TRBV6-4	TGTGCCAGCAGGGACAGTATTTCCTATAATTCACCCCTCCACTTT	CASRDSISYNSPLHF
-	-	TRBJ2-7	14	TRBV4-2	TGTGCCAGCAGCCAGATAGGGTATTGGGACGAGCAGTACTTC	CASSQIGYWDEQYF
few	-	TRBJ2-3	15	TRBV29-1	TGCAGCGTTGAAGATGACAGTAAGAGCCCAGATACGCAGTATTTT	CSVEDDSKSPDTQYF
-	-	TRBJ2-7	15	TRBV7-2	TGTGCCAGCAGCCCAGCCCCCGGGGCCCCCTACGAGCAGTACTTC	CASSPAPGAPYEQYF
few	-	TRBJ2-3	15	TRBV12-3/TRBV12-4	TGTGCCAGCAGTTTCGAACGCGGGGCCGGGTATACGCAGTATTTT	CASSFERGAGYTQYF
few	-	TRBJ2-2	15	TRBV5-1	TGCGCCAGCAGCTTCCTGGAGCGAGGCACCGGGGAGCTGTTTTTT	CASSFLERGTGELFF
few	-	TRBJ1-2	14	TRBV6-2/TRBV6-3	TGTGCCAGCAGTTACTTCGAGGGCCACTATGGCTACACCTTC	CASSYFEGHYGYTF
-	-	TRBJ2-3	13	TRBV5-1	TGCGCCAGCAGCGTGGGCATTTCGGATACGCAGTATTTT	CASSVGISDTQYF
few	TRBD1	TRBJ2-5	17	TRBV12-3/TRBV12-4	TGTGCCAGCAGTTTAGCGTGGGTGACAGGGGGCATGGAGACCCAGTACTTC	CASSLAWVTGGMETQYF
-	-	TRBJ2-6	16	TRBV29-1	TGCAGCGTTGAAGATCTTAACCTCTCTGGGGCCAACGTCCTGACTTTC	CSVEDLNLSGANVLTF
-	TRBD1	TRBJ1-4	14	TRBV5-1	TGCGCCAGCAGGGCCGGGACAGGGGATGAAAAACTGTTTTTT	CASRAGTGDEKLFF
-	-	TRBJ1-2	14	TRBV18	TGTGCCAGCTCACAACTCGTGGGACTCGGGGGCTACACCTTC	CASSQLVGLGGYTF
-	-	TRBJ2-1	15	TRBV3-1	TGTGCCAGCAGCTGGGGCTCCGGGACCCACAATGAGCAGTTCTTC	CASSWGSGTHNEQFF
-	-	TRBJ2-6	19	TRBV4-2	TGTGCCAGCAGCCCGAGGTCTTGGGGTCAGACCTCTGGGGCCAACGTCCTGACTTTC	CASSPRSWGQTSGANVLTF
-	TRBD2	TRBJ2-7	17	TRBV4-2	TGTGCCAGCAGCTTGGATCTAGCGGGGGGCCCCGACGGGTCCCAGTACTTC	CASSLDLAGGPDGSQYF
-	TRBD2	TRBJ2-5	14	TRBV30	TGTGCCTGGACCCCGGGACTAGCGGGTCAAGAGCAGTACTTC	CAWTPGLAGQEQYF
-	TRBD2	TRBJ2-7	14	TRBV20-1	TGCAGTGCTGGTCCGGCTAGCGGGGGCCACGAGCAGTACTTC	CSAGPASGGHEQYF
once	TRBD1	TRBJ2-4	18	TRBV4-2	TGTGCCAGCAGCCAAGATGAGGGGACCGGGACAGGGAAAAACATTCAGTACTTC	CASSQDEGTGTGKNIQYF
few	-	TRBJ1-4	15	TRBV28	TGTGCCAGCAGTTTAACCTTTCCCGAGGGTGAAAAACTGTTTTTT	CASSLTFPEGEKLFF
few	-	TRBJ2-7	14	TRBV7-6	TGTGCTAGCAGCCAGCGGGACAGTCCTTACGAGCAGTACTTC	CASSQRDSPYEQYF
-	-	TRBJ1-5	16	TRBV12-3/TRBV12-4	TGTGCCAGCAGTTCCTTACAGGGTGTAGGCAATCAGCCCCAGCATTTT	CASSSLQGVGNQPQHF
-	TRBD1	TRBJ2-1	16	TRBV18	TGTGCCAGCTCACCACGACAGGGGGCCTCCAACAATGAGCAGTTCTTC	CASSPRQGASNNEQFF
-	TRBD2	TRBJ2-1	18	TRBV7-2	TGTGCCAGCAGCCCCGGAACTAGCGGGGGTATCTTCTACAATGAGCAGTTCTTC	CASSPGTSGGIFYNEQFF
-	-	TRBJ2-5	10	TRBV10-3	TGTGCCATCGGGATAGAGACCCAGTACTTC	CAIGIETQYF
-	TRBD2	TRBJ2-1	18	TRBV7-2	TGTGCCAGCAGCTTAGTTGGTAGCGGGGGAAGCTCCTACAATGAGCAGTTCTTC	CASSLVGSGGSSYNEQFF
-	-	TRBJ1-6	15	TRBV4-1	TGCGCCAGCAGCCAAGGGGACTCCTATAATTCGCCCCTCCACTTT	CASSQGDSYNSPLHF
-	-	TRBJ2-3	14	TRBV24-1	TGTGCCACCAGTGATTTAGGGTGGGGAGATACGCAGTATTTT	CATSDLGWGDTQYF
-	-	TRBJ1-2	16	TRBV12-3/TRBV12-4	TGTGCCAGCAGTTTAGCAAAGGGACCTTTGATTGGTGGCTACACCTTC	CASSLAKGPLIGGYTF
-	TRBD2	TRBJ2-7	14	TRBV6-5	TGTGCCAGCAGGCAGCGGGGTCAAACCTACGAGCAGTACTTC	CASRQRGQTYEQYF
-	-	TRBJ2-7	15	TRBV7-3	TGTGCCAGCAGCTTACGAGGCGGACTAAACTACGAGCAGTACTTC	CASSLRGGLNYEQYF
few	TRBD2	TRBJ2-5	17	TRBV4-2	TGTGCCAGCAGCCAAGAGTGGACTAGCGGGGGCCAGAGGGCGCAGTACTTC	CASSQEWTSGGQRAQYF
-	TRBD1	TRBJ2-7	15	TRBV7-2	TGTGCCAGCAGCTTAGAGGGGGCAGGGTCCTACGAGCAGTACTTC	CASSLEGAGSYEQYF
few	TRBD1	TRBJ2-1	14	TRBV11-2	TGTGCCAGCGGTGGTGGAACAGGGGTCGATGAGCAGTTCTTC	CASGGGTGVDEQFF
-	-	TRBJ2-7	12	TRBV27	TGTGCCAGCAGTGCCGGCGGCAATCAGCAGTACTTC	CASSAGGNQQYF
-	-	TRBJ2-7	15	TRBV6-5	TGTGCCAGCAAGGAGGGTCCTAGCCCTACCTACGAGCAGTACTTC	CASKEGPSPTYEQYF
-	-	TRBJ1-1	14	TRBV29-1	TGCAGCGTTGAAGATCGCGCAGGGGTGTCGGAAGCTTTCTTT	CSVEDRAGVSEAFF
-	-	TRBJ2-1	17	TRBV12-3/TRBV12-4	TGTGCCAGCAGTTTATTTATCTTCCTCCCACAGAGGAATGAGCAGTTCTTC	CASSLFIFLPQRNEQFF
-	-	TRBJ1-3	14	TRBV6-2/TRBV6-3	TGTGCCAGCAGTCACCCGAGCTCTGGAAACACCATATATTTT	CASSHPSSGNTIYF
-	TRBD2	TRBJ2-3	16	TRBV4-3	TGCGCCAGCAGCCAAGATTCACTAGCGGGGGCGAATACGCAGTATTTT	CASSQDSLAGANTQYF
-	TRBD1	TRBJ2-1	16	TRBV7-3	TGTGCCAGCAGCGGAACAGGGGGCAGGTCCTACAATGAGCAGTTCTTC	CASSGTGGRSYNEQFF
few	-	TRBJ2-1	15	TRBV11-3	TGTGCCAGCAGCTTAGACCCAGAGACTTACAATGAGCAGTTCTTC	CASSLDPETYNEQFF